The rows below give T cell receptor beta chains drawn from one sample of a study of shared clonotypes between healthy human individuals. Here immunoSEQ multiplex PCR was the method, and the copy in TCRdb shows in-frame clones only, minus some. The data show about 1 million clones, about 75% seen once. The sample comprised memory CD4+ T cells sorted from blood. These receptors were collected from a man younger than 35 in good health. The CDR3 runs from the conserved cysteine through the conserved F or W. D genes are given only for firm matches. Expanded clones are given a class, and other clones once, few, many or no size at all.

clone_size: many; d_call: TRBD1; v_call: TRBV15; j_call: TRBJ1-3; cdr3_nt: TGTGCCACCGGGGTCGGGACAGCTGGAAACACCATATATTTT; cdr3_aa: CATGVGTAGNTIYF
clone_size: -; d_call: -; v_call: TRBV28; j_call: TRBJ1-3; cdr3_nt: TGTGCCAGCAGTTTCATCACGGATTCTGGAAACACCATATATTTT; cdr3_aa: CASSFITDSGNTIYF
clone_size: few; d_call: TRBD2; v_call: TRBV11-2; j_call: TRBJ2-1; cdr3_nt: TGTGCCAGCAGCTTAGGACTAGCGGGGGGGATCCATGAGCAGTTCTTC; cdr3_aa: CASSLGLAGGIHEQFF
clone_size: -; d_call: -; v_call: TRBV29-1; j_call: TRBJ2-1; cdr3_nt: TGCAGCGTTGACTCCAGCCACAATGAGCAGTTCTTC; cdr3_aa: CSVDSSHNEQFF
clone_size: -; d_call: -; v_call: TRBV5-4; j_call: TRBJ2-6; cdr3_nt: TGTGCCAGCTACAGGTCGGCAGGCTCTGGGGCCAACGTCCTGACTTTC; cdr3_aa: CASYRSAGSGANVLTF
clone_size: -; d_call: -; v_call: TRBV19; j_call: TRBJ1-5; cdr3_nt: TGTGCCAGTAGCCTCCAGGGACAGCCCCAGCATTTT; cdr3_aa: CASSLQGQPQHF
clone_size: -; d_call: -; v_call: TRBV14; j_call: TRBJ2-1; cdr3_nt: TGTGCCAGCAGCCCCAGTATGAGAACCTACAATGAGCAGTTCTTC; cdr3_aa: CASSPSMRTYNEQFF
clone_size: -; d_call: -; v_call: TRBV29-1; j_call: TRBJ1-5; cdr3_nt: TGCAGCGTTGACATTGGAGGTAGCAATCAGCCCCAGCATTTT; cdr3_aa: CSVDIGGSNQPQHF
clone_size: -; d_call: -; v_call: TRBV19; j_call: TRBJ2-1; cdr3_nt: TGTGCCAGTAGTCCCCGTAGGGAGGCGTCCTACAATGAGCAGTTCTTC; cdr3_aa: CASSPRREASYNEQFF
clone_size: -; d_call: -; v_call: TRBV5-3; j_call: TRBJ1-5; cdr3_nt: TGTGCCAGAAGCCCGGTCCAGGGCATTCGCAATCAGCCCCAGCATTTT; cdr3_aa: CARSPVQGIRNQPQHF
clone_size: -; d_call: -; v_call: TRBV30; j_call: TRBJ1-2; cdr3_nt: TGTGCCTGGAGCAGGGGAATTGGTGGCTACACCTTC; cdr3_aa: CAWSRGIGGYTF
clone_size: -; d_call: -; v_call: TRBV2; j_call: TRBJ1-1; cdr3_nt: TGTGCCAGCAGCCCCGACTCAACGAACACTGAAGCTTTCTTT; cdr3_aa: CASSPDSTNTEAFF
clone_size: few; d_call: -; v_call: TRBV5-1; j_call: TRBJ1-1; cdr3_nt: TGCGCCAGCAGCCCAGGAGAGGGGAGGGTCACTGAAGCTTTCTTT; cdr3_aa: CASSPGEGRVTEAFF
clone_size: -; d_call: TRBD1; v_call: TRBV12-5; j_call: TRBJ2-2; cdr3_nt: TGTGCTAGTGGTGCACGCAATAGGGGGCCTGGGGAGCTGTTTTTT; cdr3_aa: CASGARNRGPGELFF
clone_size: -; d_call: -; v_call: TRBV30; j_call: TRBJ2-1; cdr3_nt: TGTGCCTGGAGTGTACTTGGGGGGACTGAGCAGTTCTTC; cdr3_aa: CAWSVLGGTEQFF
clone_size: -; d_call: -; v_call: TRBV19; j_call: TRBJ2-5; cdr3_nt: TGTGCCAGTAGTATAGGGGGGGACAGCCAAGAGACCCAGTACTTC; cdr3_aa: CASSIGGDSQETQYF
clone_size: -; d_call: -; v_call: TRBV7-2; j_call: TRBJ1-4; cdr3_nt: TGTGCCAGCAGCTTAGGAGGGGTAGTGAAGGAGGAAAAACTGTTTTTT; cdr3_aa: CASSLGGVVKEEKLFF
clone_size: -; d_call: -; v_call: TRBV5-1; j_call: TRBJ1-6; cdr3_nt: TGCGCCAGCAGCTTTGACACCGATAGCTCCTATAATTCACCCCTCCACTTT; cdr3_aa: CASSFDTDSSYNSPLHF
clone_size: -; d_call: -; v_call: TRBV5-6; j_call: TRBJ2-5; cdr3_nt: TGTGCCAGCAGCGAATTAGGCAGAGAGACCCAGTACTTC; cdr3_aa: CASSELGRETQYF
clone_size: -; d_call: TRBD1; v_call: TRBV18; j_call: TRBJ1-1; cdr3_nt: TGTGCCAGCTCACCACGGGGACAGCAAAACACTGAAGCTTTCTTT; cdr3_aa: CASSPRGQQNTEAFF
clone_size: few; d_call: -; v_call: TRBV2; j_call: TRBJ2-2; cdr3_nt: TGTGCCAGCAGTGAAACCCAGGGGGGATCGGGGGAGCTGTTTTTT; cdr3_aa: CASSETQGGSGELFF
clone_size: -; d_call: TRBD1; v_call: TRBV7-9; j_call: TRBJ1-3; cdr3_nt: TGTGCCAGCAGCTTCCACAGGGGGCTGAGTGGAAACACCATATATTTT; cdr3_aa: CASSFHRGLSGNTIYF
clone_size: -; d_call: -; v_call: TRBV4-3; j_call: TRBJ2-1; cdr3_nt: TGCGCCAGCAGCCAAGAACGAACACCCTACAATGAGCAGTTCTTC; cdr3_aa: CASSQERTPYNEQFF
clone_size: -; d_call: -; v_call: TRBV19; j_call: TRBJ1-5; cdr3_nt: TGTGCCAGTACCGGGGGGCCGACACTTAGCAATCAGCCCCAGCATTTT; cdr3_aa: CASTGGPTLSNQPQHF
clone_size: -; d_call: TRBD1; v_call: TRBV18; j_call: TRBJ2-5; cdr3_nt: TGTGCCAGCTCACCCTGGGACAGGGCACAAGAGACCCAGTACTTC; cdr3_aa: CASSPWDRAQETQYF
clone_size: once; d_call: -; v_call: TRBV5-1; j_call: TRBJ1-5; cdr3_nt: TGCGCCAGCAGCTTGGGAGGGAGCAATCAGCCCCAGCATTTT; cdr3_aa: CASSLGGSNQPQHF
clone_size: -; d_call: TRBD2; v_call: TRBV5-8; j_call: TRBJ2-5; cdr3_nt: TGTGCCAGCAGCTTGCGGTCGGTAGCGGGTCTAGAGACCCAGTACTTC; cdr3_aa: CASSLRSVAGLETQYF
clone_size: -; d_call: TRBD1; v_call: TRBV7-2; j_call: TRBJ1-3; cdr3_nt: TGTGCCAGCAGCTTAGCCCGCCCCCGGGACAGGGGCGACAAATTGGGAAACACCATATATTTT; cdr3_aa: CASSLARPRDRGDKLGNTIYF
clone_size: -; d_call: -; v_call: TRBV19; j_call: TRBJ1-5; cdr3_nt: TGTGCCAGTAGTCCTCTCCAGTGGGGGCTCCCCTACGGGCCCCAGCATTTT; cdr3_aa: CASSPLQWGLPYGPQHF
clone_size: -; d_call: TRBD1; v_call: TRBV6-5; j_call: TRBJ1-2; cdr3_nt: TGTGCCAGCAGGCACAGGGGTAGAGACTATGGCTACACCTTC; cdr3_aa: CASRHRGRDYGYTF
clone_size: -; d_call: -; v_call: TRBV29-1; j_call: TRBJ2-2; cdr3_nt: TGCAGCGTTGAAACCTTGTCCTACACCGGGGAGCTGTTTTTT; cdr3_aa: CSVETLSYTGELFF
clone_size: -; d_call: -; v_call: TRBV30; j_call: TRBJ1-4; cdr3_nt: TGTGCCTGGAGTGCCCGGAGTGAAAAACTGTTTTTT; cdr3_aa: CAWSARSEKLFF
clone_size: -; d_call: -; v_call: TRBV18; j_call: TRBJ2-1; cdr3_nt: TGTGCCAGCTCACCCCTTAAGATTGGGAACAATGAGCAGTTCTTC; cdr3_aa: CASSPLKIGNNEQFF
clone_size: -; d_call: -; v_call: TRBV27; j_call: TRBJ1-6; cdr3_nt: TGTGCCAGCAGTTTACAGGAGAGAAATTCACCCCTCCACTTT; cdr3_aa: CASSLQERNSPLHF
clone_size: -; d_call: TRBD1; v_call: TRBV2; j_call: TRBJ1-2; cdr3_nt: TGTGCCAGCAGTGTACAGGGGGCGGTTGGCTACACCTTC; cdr3_aa: CASSVQGAVGYTF
clone_size: -; d_call: TRBD1; v_call: TRBV2; j_call: TRBJ1-1; cdr3_nt: TGTGCCAGCATCCCCACAGGGGTTAACACTGAAGCTTTCTTT; cdr3_aa: CASIPTGVNTEAFF
clone_size: -; d_call: -; v_call: TRBV7-2; j_call: TRBJ2-1; cdr3_nt: TGTGCCAGCAGCTTAACCTGGGGCTCCTACAATGAGCAGTTCTTC; cdr3_aa: CASSLTWGSYNEQFF